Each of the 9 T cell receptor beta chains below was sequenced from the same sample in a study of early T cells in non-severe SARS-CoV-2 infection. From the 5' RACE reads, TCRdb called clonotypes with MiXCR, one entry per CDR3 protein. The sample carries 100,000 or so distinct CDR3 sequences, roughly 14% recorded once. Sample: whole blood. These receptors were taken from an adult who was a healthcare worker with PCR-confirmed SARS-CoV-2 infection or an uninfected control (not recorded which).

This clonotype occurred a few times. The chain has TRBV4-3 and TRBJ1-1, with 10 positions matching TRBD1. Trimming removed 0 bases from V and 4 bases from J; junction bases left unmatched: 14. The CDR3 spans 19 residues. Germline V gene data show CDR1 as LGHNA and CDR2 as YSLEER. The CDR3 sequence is CASSQDSTTGGVFFTEAFF. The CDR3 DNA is TGCGCCAGCAGCCAAGATTCAACGACAGGGGGCGTTTTCTTCACTGAAGCTTTCTTT.

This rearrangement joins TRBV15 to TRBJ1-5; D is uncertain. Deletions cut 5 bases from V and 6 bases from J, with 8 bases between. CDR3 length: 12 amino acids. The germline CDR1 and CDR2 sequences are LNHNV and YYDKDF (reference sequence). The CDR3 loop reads CATSLGRQPQHF. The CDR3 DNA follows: TGTGCCACCAGCCTTGGGCGTCAGCCCCAGCATTTT.

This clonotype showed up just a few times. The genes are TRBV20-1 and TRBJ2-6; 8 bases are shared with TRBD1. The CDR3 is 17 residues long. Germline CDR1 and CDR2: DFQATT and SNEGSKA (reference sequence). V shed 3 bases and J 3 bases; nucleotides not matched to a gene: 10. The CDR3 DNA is TGCAGTGCTAGCAGGACAGGGCCCGGAGTTGGGGCCAACGTCCTGACTTTC. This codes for CSASRTGPGVGANVLTF.

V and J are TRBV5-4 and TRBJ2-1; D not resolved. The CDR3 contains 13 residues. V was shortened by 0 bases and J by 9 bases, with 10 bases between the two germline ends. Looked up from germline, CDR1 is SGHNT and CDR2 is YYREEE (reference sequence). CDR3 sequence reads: CASSLGLFSEQFF. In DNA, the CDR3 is TGTGCCAGCAGCTTGGGGCTGTTCAGTGAGCAGTTCTTC.

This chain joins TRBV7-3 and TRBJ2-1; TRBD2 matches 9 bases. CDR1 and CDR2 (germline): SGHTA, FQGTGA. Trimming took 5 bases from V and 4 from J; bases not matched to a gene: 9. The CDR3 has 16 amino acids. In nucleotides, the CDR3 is TGTGCCAGCAGCCTCCGGAGGGCGGGAGGGTACAATGAGCAGTTCTTC. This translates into CASSLRRAGGYNEQFF.

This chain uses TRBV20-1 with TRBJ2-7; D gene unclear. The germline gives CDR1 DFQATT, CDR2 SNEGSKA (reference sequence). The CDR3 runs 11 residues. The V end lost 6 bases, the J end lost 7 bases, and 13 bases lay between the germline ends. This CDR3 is CSALRSGEQYF. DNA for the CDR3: TGCAGTGCCCTTCGTTCGGGTGAGCAGTACTTC.

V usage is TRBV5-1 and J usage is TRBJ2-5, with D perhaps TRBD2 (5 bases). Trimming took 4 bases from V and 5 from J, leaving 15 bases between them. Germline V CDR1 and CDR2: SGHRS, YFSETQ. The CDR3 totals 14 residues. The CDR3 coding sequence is TGCGCCAGCAGCCTACCAGGCGGCGGGGAGACCCAGTACTTC. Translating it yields CASSLPGGGETQYF.

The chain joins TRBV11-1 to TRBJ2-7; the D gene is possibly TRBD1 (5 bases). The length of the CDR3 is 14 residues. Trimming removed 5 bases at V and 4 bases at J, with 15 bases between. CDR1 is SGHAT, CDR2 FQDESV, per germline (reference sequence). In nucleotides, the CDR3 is TGTGCCAGCAGCCCACGACTTAGGGGATACGAGCAGTACTTC. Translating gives CASSPRLRGYEQYF.

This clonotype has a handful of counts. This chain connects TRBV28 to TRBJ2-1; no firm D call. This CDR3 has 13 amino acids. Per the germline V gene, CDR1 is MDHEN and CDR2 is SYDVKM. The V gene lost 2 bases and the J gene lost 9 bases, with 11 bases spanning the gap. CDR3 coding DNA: TGTGCCAGCAGTTTAGTCCGCTTGGCTGAGCAGTTCTTC. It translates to CASSLVRLAEQFF.